The 26 T cell receptor beta chains below were found in one sample sequenced in a study of blood T cell repertoires in COVID-19. Generated by immunoSEQ multiplex PCR, the TCRdb table keeps only in-frame clones and is missing some. Of about 180,000 clones in the sample, roughly 75% are singletons; the top ten hold 6.5%. The specimen sequenced was peripheral blood. All receptors derive from a man between 65 and 80 years old with active or convalescent COVID-19.

In this sample, this clone turned up once. The rearrangement uses TRBV7-2 and TRBJ2-2, with D unclear. Trimming took 1 base from V and 3 from J, leaving 9 bases between them. The CDR3 runs to 15 residues. The germline gives CDR1 SGHTA, CDR2 FQGNSA. This CDR3 is CASSLGGRDTGELFF. The CDR3, as DNA: TGTGCCAGCAGCTTAGGCGGTAGAGACACCGGGGAGCTGTTTTTT.

This chain connects TRBV27 to TRBJ1-1, with D hard to call. The CDR3 runs to 14 residues. CDR1 and CDR2 (germline): MNHEY, SMNVEV (reference sequence). With 6 bases removed from V and 3 bases from J, the gap between germline ends came to 14 bases. CDR3 sequence (DNA): TGTGCCAGCAGACCATCGGAGTGGGACACTGAAGCTTTCTTT. Its translation is CASRPSEWDTEAFF.

The gene calls are TRBV2 and TRBJ1-2, with D possibly matching TRBD1 (6 bases). Germline V gives CDR1 SNHLY, CDR2 FYNNEI. This CDR3 contains 15 residues. The V end was cut by 4 bases, the J end by 3 bases, with 15 bases between. DNA of the CDR3: TGTGCCAGCAGTGTCGGGGGGCAATCGTACTATGGCTACACCTTC. Its protein is CASSVGGQSYYGYTF.

The chain employs TRBV6-5 and TRBJ2-7; 11 bases agree with TRBD2. This CDR3 spans 15 amino acids. Germline CDR1 is MNHEY and CDR2 is SVGAGI. V gave up 7 bases and J gave up 2 bases; unmatched junction bases: 7. The CDR3 nucleotides are TGTGCCAGCATAAGTACTAGCGGGAGCGCCTACGAGCAGTACTTC. This gives the protein CASISTSGSAYEQYF.

The count of this clone is one. The rearrangement joins TRBV6-1 to TRBJ2-5; D is unresolved. In germline, CDR1 is MNHNS, CDR2 SASEGT. The CDR3 is 15 residues long. The V gene lost 3 bases and the J gene lost 3 bases, with 14 bases spanning the gap. As DNA, the CDR3 is TGTGCCAGCAGTGATAGCTTCCAAAGCGAAGAGACCCAGTACTTC. Its translation: CASSDSFQSEETQYF.

This sequence joins TRBV7-2 and TRBJ2-2; TRBD1 aligns across 8 bases. Unmatched junction bases numbered 5, after V lost 6 bases and J lost 2 bases. The germline CDR1 and CDR2 sequences are SGHTA and FQGNSA. The CDR3 spans 15 residues. In DNA, the CDR3 is TGTGCCAGCAGTCGGCAGGGGGCCAACACCGGGGAGCTGTTTTTT. The encoded protein is CASSRQGANTGELFF.

The chain uses TRBV19 and TRBJ1-5; D ambiguous. The CDR3 runs 15 residues. The V gene's germline CDR1 is LNHDA and CDR2 SQIVND (reference sequence). V was trimmed by 5 bases and J by 1 base, leaving 12 bases between them. CDR3 residues: CASSLVGRSNQPQHF. The CDR3 nucleotides are TGTGCCAGTAGTTTGGTGGGCAGGAGCAATCAGCCCCAGCATTTT. The variable domain in full, with the rest retrieved from reference TRBV19 and TRBJ1-5, is DGGITQSPKYLFRKEGQNVTLSCEQNLNHDAMYWYRQDPGQGLRLIYYSQIVNDFQKGDIAEGYSVSREKKESFPLTVTSAQKNPTAFYLCASSLVGRSNQPQHFGDGTRLSIL.

This clone was observed a few times. This sequence joins TRBV7-8 and TRBJ2-3; 7 nucleotides line up with TRBD2. Looked up from germline, CDR1 is SGHVS and CDR2 is FQNEAQ. Germline trimming cut 3 bases from V and 4 bases from J; bases unmatched to any gene: 10. CDR3 size: 16 residues. The CDR3, as DNA: TGTGCCAGCAGCTTCGTAGGTGCGGGAGTCGCAGATACGCAGTATTTT. As protein: CASSFVGAGVADTQYF.

The CDR3 spells CASSQDWLSGEQFF. CDR3 coding DNA: TGTGCCAGCAGCCAAGATTGGCTATCGGGTGAGCAGTTCTTC. The genes are TRBV14 and TRBJ2-1; D unresolved. The CDR3 is 14 amino acids. Germline V lookup: CDR1 SGHDN, CDR2 FVKESK. V was shortened by 0 bases and J by 9 bases, with 12 bases between the two germline ends.

The genes are TRBV6-5 and TRBJ2-1, with a weak D call TRBD2 (6 bases). This CDR3 has 15 residues. V was clipped by 6 bases and J by 4 bases, with 16 bases between them. CDR1 and CDR2 from the germline V gene are MNHEY and SVGAGI. The CDR3 is CASRTTSGGYNEQFF. In nucleotides, the CDR3 is TGTGCCAGCAGAACGACTAGTGGGGGATACAATGAGCAGTTCTTC.

The chain carries TRBV5-1 and TRBJ1-2; D ambiguous. The CDR3 totals 14 residues. Per germline, CDR1 SGHRS and CDR2 YFSETQ. V lost 0 bases, J lost 0 bases, and 6 bases lay in between. In nucleotides, the CDR3 is TGCGCCAGCAGCTTGGAGCGGACTAACTATGGCTACACCTTC. Translated: CASSLERTNYGYTF.

The V gene is TRBV6-5, the J gene TRBJ2-7; the match to TRBD1 covers 7 bases. CDR1 MNHEY and CDR2 SVGAGI come from the germline V gene. The V gene end was trimmed by 10 bases and the J gene end by 2 bases; junction bases not matched to a gene: 5. There are 12 residues in the CDR3. The CDR3 region is CATGQQTYEQYF. The CDR3 DNA follows: TGTGCCACGGGACAGCAAACCTACGAGCAGTACTTC.

The chain joins TRBV7-2 to TRBJ1-2; no reliable D call. The CDR3 is made up of 13 amino acids. CDR1 is SGHTA, CDR2 FQGNSA, per germline. V dropped 5 bases and J dropped 9 bases, with 16 bases sitting between them. CDR3 in DNA: TGTGCCAGCAGCCCCGACCGAACGGGAAGCTACACCTTC. It codes for CASSPDRTGSYTF. The complete variable domain, with remaining parts taken from reference TRBV7-2 and TRBJ1-2, reads GAGVSQSPSNKVTEKGKDVELRCDPISGHTALYWYRQSLGQGLEFLIYFQGNSAPDKSGLPSDRFSAERTGGSVSTLTIQRTQQEDSAVYLCASSPDRTGSYTFGSGTRLTVV.

This sequence joins TRBV7-2 and TRBJ2-3; the D is unclear. Between the trimmed V and J ends, which lost 5 bases and 6 bases, there was a span of 15 bases. In germline, CDR1 is SGHTA, CDR2 FQGNSA. This CDR3 has 14 residues. CDR3 in amino acids: CASSRKASIDTQYF. CDR3 nucleotide sequence: TGTGCCAGCAGCCGCAAAGCGTCGATCGATACGCAGTATTTT. The full variable domain, with the rest looked up from reference TRBV7-2 and TRBJ2-3, is GAGVSQSPSNKVTEKGKDVELRCDPISGHTALYWYRQSLGQGLEFLIYFQGNSAPDKSGLPSDRFSAERTGGSVSTLTIQRTQQEDSAVYLCASSRKASIDTQYFGPGTRLTVL.

The V gene is TRBV19, the J gene TRBJ2-5; TRBD2 matches 8 bases. The ends lost 4 bases at V and 5 bases at J; junction bases unmatched: 12. The CDR3 has 16 amino acids. CDR1 is LNHDA and CDR2 is SQIVND in the germline V gene (reference sequence). The CDR3 here is CASSSRRGGALETQYF. Here the CDR3 DNA reads TGTGCCAGTAGTAGTCGTCGGGGGGGGGCCCTGGAGACCCAGTACTTC.

The chain links TRBV7-9 to TRBJ1-2; D is unresolved. Germline V lookup: CDR1 SEHNR, CDR2 FQNEAQ (reference sequence). CDR3 length equals 15 residues. Trimming took 5 bases from V and 9 from J, leaving 22 bases between them. CDR3 DNA sequence: TGTGCCAGCAGCCCTTCCGGAGGGCGCGCCTTGAGCTACACCTTC. It encodes CASSPSGGRALSYTF. Filled out from reference TRBV7-9 and TRBJ1-2, the complete variable domain reads DTGVSQNPRHKITKRGQNVTFRCDPISEHNRLYWYRQTLGQGPEFLTYFQNEAQLEKSRLLSDRFSAERPKGSFSTLEIQRTEQGDSAMYLCASSPSGGRALSYTFGSGTRLTVV.

To note about this clone: The sample contains more than one DNA sequence encoding this CDR3. The J gene is TRBJ2-2, the V gene TRBV5-1; no firm D call. The CDR3 contains 14 residues. Per germline, CDR1 SGHRS and CDR2 YFSETQ. The ends were cut back, 0 bases at V and 1 base at J, with 4 bases in the middle. CDR3: CASSLDRNTGELFF. CDR3 DNA sequence: TGCGCCAGCAGCTTGGATAGGAACACCGGGGAGCTGTTTTTT.

This rearrangement joins TRBV7-9 to TRBJ2-3; 10 bases line up with TRBD2. CDR3 length: 15 amino acids. V was clipped by 3 bases and J by 6 bases; unmatched bases: 6. Per germline, CDR1 SEHNR and CDR2 FQNEAQ (reference sequence). In nucleotides, the CDR3 is TGTGCCAGCAGCTTTCCTAGCGGGAGTGAGGATACGCAGTATTTT. Residues: CASSFPSGSEDTQYF.

The chain uses TRBV7-2 and TRBJ2-3, with D perhaps TRBD2 (7 bases). The CDR3 is 15 residues long. Trimming removed 0 bases from V and 5 bases from J, with 12 bases in between. The germline V gene encodes CDR1 SGHTA and CDR2 FQGNSA. As DNA, the CDR3 is TGTGCCAGCAGCTTAGCGGGGGGGCTTGGAGATACGCAGTATTTT. It translates to CASSLAGGLGDTQYF.

In this sample, this clone turned up once. The CDR3: CASSPVSDISGNTIYF. DNA for the CDR3: TGTGCCAGCTCACCGGTTTCGGACATCTCTGGAAACACCATATATTTT. The chain uses TRBV18 and TRBJ1-3; a possible D gene is TRBD1 (5 bases). The ends were cut back, 3 bases at V and 0 bases at J, with 12 bases in the middle. In germline, CDR1 is KGHSH, CDR2 LQKENI. This CDR3 spans 16 amino acids.

The chain recombines TRBV7-2 with TRBJ1-1; D gene ambiguous. The CDR3 loop spans 14 amino acids. Germline assignment: CDR1 SGHTA and CDR2 FQGNSA. The ends were cut back, 2 bases at V and 6 bases at J, with 13 bases in the middle. CDR3 coding DNA: TGTGCCAGCAGCTTAAGGACCGGGGAGGCTGAAGCTTTCTTT. Its protein is CASSLRTGEAEAFF. Looking up the rest from reference TRBV7-2 and TRBJ1-1 gives the full variable domain: GAGVSQSPSNKVTEKGKDVELRCDPISGHTALYWYRQSLGQGLEFLIYFQGNSAPDKSGLPSDRFSAERTGGSVSTLTIQRTQQEDSAVYLCASSLRTGEAEAFFGQGTRLTVV.

This rearrangement joins TRBV5-1 to TRBJ2-5; no clear D gene. This CDR3 spans 13 amino acids. Germline values: CDR1 SGHRS, CDR2 YFSETQ. The ends were cut back, 4 bases at V and 1 base at J, with 8 bases in the middle. CDR3 DNA sequence: TGCGCCAGCAGCCCCACGGGCCAAGAGACCCAGTACTTC. Amino acids: CASSPTGQETQYF.

The V call is TRBV5-1, the J call TRBJ1-2, with 7 positions matching TRBD1. The V segment lost 0 bases and the J segment 7 bases; nucleotides outside the gene matches: 3. The CDR3 spans 13 residues. CDR1 is SGHRS and CDR2 is YFSETQ in the germline V gene. The CDR3 region is CASSLGQGTGYTF. The DNA of the CDR3 is TGCGCCAGCAGCTTGGGACAGGGCACTGGCTACACCTTC.

The chain has TRBV28 and TRBJ2-7; 12 positions match TRBD1. In germline, CDR1 is MDHEN, CDR2 SYDVKM. This CDR3 is built from 15 residues. With V trimmed by 4 bases and J by 1 base, 2 bases remained unmatched. DNA for the CDR3: TGTGCCAGCAGTTGGGACAGGGGGCCGTCCTACGAGCAGTACTTC. Translation gives CASSWDRGPSYEQYF.

This chain uses TRBV5-4 with TRBJ1-1, with 8 bases aligning to TRBD1. The CDR3 length is 16 residues. Trimming cost V 1 base and J 1 base; bases outside gene matches: 6. Germline V gene lookup returns CDR1 SGHNT and CDR2 YYREEE (reference sequence). The CDR3 spells CASSLTPGQGNTEAFF. The CDR3 nucleotides read TGTGCCAGCAGCTTGACCCCTGGACAGGGGAACACTGAAGCTTTCTTT.

The chain combines TRBV7-2 with TRBJ2-5, with D perhaps TRBD2 (7 bases). CDR1 SGHTA and CDR2 FQGNSA come from the germline V gene. This CDR3 is 16 amino acids long. The V and J ends lost 1 base and 0 bases respectively, with 12 bases between them. As DNA, the CDR3 is TGTGCCAGCAGCTTAGACCCGGGGGGCCACCAAGAGACCCAGTACTTC. It codes for CASSLDPGGHQETQYF.